This paragraph covers one TCR beta chain sequence. The entry originates in a study of OX40 agonist ivuxolimab in advanced cancers. Study context: Among those enrolled, mean age was around 55 years (range about 23 to 90) and 75% to 90% were male. Partial responses occurred in three patients (one hepatocellular carcinoma, two cutaneous melanoma).

Sequenced by immunoSEQ multiplex PCR; TCRdb stores in-frame clones only, minus some. The table includes under 20,000 clones, roughly 83% detected once. CDR1 and CDR2 (germline): MGHDK, SYGVNS. After removal of 10 bases from V and 7 bases from J, the junction contained 11 bases not matched to a gene. The CDR3 is 13 residues long. This specimen consisted of CD4+ or CD8+ T cells sorted from blood, obtained in a trial of the OX40 agonist ivuxolimab. The clonotype originates from an adult with an advanced solid tumor such as melanoma, head and neck, liver or kidney cancer. The chain combines TRBV25-1 with TRBJ2-3; TRBD1 agrees at 7 bases. The CDR3 protein is CATTGTDRNTQYF. CDR3 bases: TGTGCCACCACGGGGACAGATCGTAATACGCAGTATTTT.